This T cell receptor beta chain is from a study of OX40 agonist ivuxolimab in advanced cancers. Profiling relied on immunoSEQ multiplex PCR, and the TCRdb table lists in-frame clones only, not all of them. The sample consists of around 56,000 clones, around 75% of them appearing once. The CDR3 has 16 residues. Germline values: CDR1 LNHDA, CDR2 SQIVND (reference sequence). The trim removed 2 bases at V and 0 bases at J, leaving 4 bases unmatched. This sequence originates from an adult with an advanced solid tumor such as melanoma, head and neck, liver or kidney cancer. The sequencing here drew on CD4+ or CD8+ T cells sorted from blood, taken in a trial of the OX40 agonist ivuxolimab. V usage is TRBV19 and J usage is TRBJ2-3; 8 bases are shared with TRBD2. CDR3 DNA: TGTGCCAGTAGTATATCAGCGGGGGTTAGCACAGATACGCAGTATTTT. Translated: CASSISAGVSTDTQYF.